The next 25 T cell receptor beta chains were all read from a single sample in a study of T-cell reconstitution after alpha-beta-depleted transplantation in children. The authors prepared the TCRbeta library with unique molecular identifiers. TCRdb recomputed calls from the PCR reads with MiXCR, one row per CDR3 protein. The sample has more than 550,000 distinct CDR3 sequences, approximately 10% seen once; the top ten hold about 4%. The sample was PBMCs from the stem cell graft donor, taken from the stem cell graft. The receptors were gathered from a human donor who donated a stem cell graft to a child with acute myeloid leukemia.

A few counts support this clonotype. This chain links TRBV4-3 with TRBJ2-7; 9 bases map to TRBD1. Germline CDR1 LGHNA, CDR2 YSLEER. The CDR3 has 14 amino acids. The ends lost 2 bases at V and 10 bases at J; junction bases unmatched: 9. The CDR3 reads CASSQSGQGSPQYF. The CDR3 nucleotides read TGCGCCAGCAGCCAATCCGGACAGGGGTCCCCACAGTACTTC.

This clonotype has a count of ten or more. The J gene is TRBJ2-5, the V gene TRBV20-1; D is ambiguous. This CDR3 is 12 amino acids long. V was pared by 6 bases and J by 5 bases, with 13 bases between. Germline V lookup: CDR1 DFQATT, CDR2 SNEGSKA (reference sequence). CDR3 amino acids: CSARTRIETQYF. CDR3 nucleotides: TGCAGTGCGAGAACAAGGATCGAGACCCAGTACTTC.

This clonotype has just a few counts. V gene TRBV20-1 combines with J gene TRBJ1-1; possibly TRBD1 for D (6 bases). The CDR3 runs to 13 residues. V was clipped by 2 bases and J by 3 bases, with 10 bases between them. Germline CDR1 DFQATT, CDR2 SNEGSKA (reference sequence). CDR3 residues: CSARPEGDTEAFF. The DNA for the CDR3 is TGCAGTGCTAGACCGGAGGGGGACACTGAAGCTTTCTTT.

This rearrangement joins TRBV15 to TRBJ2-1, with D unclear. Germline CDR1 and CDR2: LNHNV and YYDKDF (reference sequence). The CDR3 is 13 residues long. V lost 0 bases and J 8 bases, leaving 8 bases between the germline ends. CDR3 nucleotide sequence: TGTGCCACCAGCAGAGATGCCGGAGATGAGCAGTTCTTC. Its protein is CATSRDAGDEQFF.

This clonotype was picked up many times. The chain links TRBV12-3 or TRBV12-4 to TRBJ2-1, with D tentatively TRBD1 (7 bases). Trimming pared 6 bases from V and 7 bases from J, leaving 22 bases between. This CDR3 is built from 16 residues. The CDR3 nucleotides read TGTGCCAGCAGCACAAACCAGGGGGGAAATTTGAATGAGCAGTTCTTC. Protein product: CASSTNQGGNLNEQFF.

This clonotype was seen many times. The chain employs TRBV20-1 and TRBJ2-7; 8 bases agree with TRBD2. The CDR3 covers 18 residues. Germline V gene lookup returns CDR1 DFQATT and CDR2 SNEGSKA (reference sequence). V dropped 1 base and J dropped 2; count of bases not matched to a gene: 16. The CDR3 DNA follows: TGCAGTGCTAGAGGGGCGTCCCCCGGGGCGGGAGGTACCTACGAGCAGTACTTC. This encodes CSARGASPGAGGTYEQYF.

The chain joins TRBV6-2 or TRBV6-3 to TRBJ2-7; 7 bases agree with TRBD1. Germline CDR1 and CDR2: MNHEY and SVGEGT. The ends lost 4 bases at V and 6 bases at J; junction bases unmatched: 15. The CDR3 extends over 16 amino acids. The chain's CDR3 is CASSSRTGVGISEQYF. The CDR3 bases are TGTGCCAGCAGTTCAAGGACAGGAGTGGGGATTTCCGAGCAGTACTTC.

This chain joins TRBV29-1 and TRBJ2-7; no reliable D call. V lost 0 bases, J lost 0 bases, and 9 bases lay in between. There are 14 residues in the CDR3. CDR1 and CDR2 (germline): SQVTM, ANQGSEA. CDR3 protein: CSVEDFGSSYEQYF. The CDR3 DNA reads TGCAGCGTTGAAGATTTCGGCAGCTCCTACGAGCAGTACTTC.

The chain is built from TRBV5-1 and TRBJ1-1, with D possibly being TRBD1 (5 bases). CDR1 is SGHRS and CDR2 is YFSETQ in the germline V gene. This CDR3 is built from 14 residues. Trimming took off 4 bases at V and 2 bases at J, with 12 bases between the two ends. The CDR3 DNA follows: TGCGCCAGCAGCCCGGGGGTTCCTAACACTGAAGCTTTCTTT. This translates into CASSPGVPNTEAFF.

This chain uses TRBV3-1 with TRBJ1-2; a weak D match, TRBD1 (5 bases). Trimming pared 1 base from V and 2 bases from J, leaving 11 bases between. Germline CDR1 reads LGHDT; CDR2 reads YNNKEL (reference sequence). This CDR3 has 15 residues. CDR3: CASSQGQGGNYGYTF. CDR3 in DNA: TGTGCCAGCAGCCAAGGGCAGGGAGGGAACTATGGCTACACCTTC.

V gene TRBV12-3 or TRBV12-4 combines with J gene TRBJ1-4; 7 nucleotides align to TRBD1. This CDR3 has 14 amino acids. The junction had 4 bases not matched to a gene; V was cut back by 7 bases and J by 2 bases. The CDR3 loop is CASNNRGTNEKLFF. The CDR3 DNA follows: TGTGCCAGCAACAACAGGGGCACTAATGAAAAACTGTTTTTT.

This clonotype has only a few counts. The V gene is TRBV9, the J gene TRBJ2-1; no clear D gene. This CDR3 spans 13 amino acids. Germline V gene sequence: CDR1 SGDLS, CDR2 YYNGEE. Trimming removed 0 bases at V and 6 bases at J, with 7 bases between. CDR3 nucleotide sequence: TGTGCCAGCAGCGTAGGAAGCAGCAATGAGCAGTTCTTC. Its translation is CASSVGSSNEQFF.

This chain's CDR3 is CASSPQGGGGYGYTF. The CDR3 DNA sequence: TGTGCCAGCAGCCCACAGGGAGGCGGGGGGTATGGCTACACCTTC. This chain joins TRBV4-2 and TRBJ1-2, with a weak D call TRBD1 (6 bases). Trimming shortened V by 4 bases and J by 5 bases, and 17 bases separated the two germline ends. The CDR3 runs to 15 residues. Per germline, CDR1 LGHNA and CDR2 YNFKEQ.

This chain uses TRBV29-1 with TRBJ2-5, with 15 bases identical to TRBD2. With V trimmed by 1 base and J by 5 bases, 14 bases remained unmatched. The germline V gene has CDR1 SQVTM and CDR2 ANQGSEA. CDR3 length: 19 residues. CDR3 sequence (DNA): TGCAGCGTTGAAGGGGGGACTAGCGGGAGGTGGGTAGAGTTCGAGACCCAGTACTTC. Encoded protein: CSVEGGTSGRWVEFETQYF.

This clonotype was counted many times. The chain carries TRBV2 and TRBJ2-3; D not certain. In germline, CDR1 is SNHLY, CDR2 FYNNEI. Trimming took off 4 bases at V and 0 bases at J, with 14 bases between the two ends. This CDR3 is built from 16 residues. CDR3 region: CASSVRSMGSTDTQYF. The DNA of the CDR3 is TGTGCCAGCAGTGTTCGGAGCATGGGGAGCACAGATACGCAGTATTTT.

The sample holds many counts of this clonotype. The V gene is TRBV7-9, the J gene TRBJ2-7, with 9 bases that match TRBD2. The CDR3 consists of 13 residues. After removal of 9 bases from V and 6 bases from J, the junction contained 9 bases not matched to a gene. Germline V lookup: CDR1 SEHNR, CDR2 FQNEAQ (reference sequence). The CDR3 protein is CASFSGSAGEQYF. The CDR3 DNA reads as TGTGCCAGTTTTAGCGGGAGTGCCGGCGAGCAGTACTTC.

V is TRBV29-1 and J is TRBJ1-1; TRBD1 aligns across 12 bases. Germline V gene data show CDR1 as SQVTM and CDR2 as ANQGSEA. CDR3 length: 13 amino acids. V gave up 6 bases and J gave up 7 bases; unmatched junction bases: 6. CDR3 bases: TGCAGCGTGGGGGGGACAGGGGGCAGTGAAGCTTTCTTT. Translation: CSVGGTGGSEAFF.

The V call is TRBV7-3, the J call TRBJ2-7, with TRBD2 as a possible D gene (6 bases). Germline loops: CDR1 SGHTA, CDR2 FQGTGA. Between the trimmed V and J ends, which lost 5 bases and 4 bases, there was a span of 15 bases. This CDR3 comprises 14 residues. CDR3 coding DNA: TGTGCCAGCAGCCCCACGGCGGGACCGTACGAGCAGTACTTC. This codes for CASSPTAGPYEQYF.

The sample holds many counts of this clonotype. In DNA form, the CDR3 reads TGTGCCACCAGCAGAGTTGGGTACTCTGGGGCCAACGTCCTGACTTTC. Protein product: CATSRVGYSGANVLTF. The chain is built from TRBV15 and TRBJ2-6; D not resolved. This CDR3 is built from 16 residues. The germline V gene encodes CDR1 LNHNV and CDR2 YYDKDF (reference sequence). V was shortened by 1 base and J by 0 bases, with 7 bases between the two germline ends.

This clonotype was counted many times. Here the CDR3 reads CASGPGDTQYF. For the CDR3, the DNA is TGTGCCAGTGGCCCGGGAGATACGCAGTATTTT. This chain links TRBV12-3 or TRBV12-4 with TRBJ2-3; D remains ambiguous. Trimming cost V 9 bases and J 5 bases, with 9 bases left between them. CDR3 length equals 11 residues.

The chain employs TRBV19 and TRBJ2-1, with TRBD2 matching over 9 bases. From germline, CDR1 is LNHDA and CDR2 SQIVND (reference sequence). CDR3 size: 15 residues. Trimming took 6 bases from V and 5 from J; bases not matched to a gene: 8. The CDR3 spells CASRTRTSAHNEQFF. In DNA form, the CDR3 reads TGTGCCAGTAGGACCCGGACTAGCGCACACAATGAGCAGTTCTTC.

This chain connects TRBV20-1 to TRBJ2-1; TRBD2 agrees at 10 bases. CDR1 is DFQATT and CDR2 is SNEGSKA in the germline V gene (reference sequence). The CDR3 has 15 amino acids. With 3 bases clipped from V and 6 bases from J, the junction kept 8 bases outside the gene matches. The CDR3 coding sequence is TGCAGTGCTAGGGCTTCCCTAGCGGGAGCCAATGAGCAGTTCTTC. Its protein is CSARASLAGANEQFF.

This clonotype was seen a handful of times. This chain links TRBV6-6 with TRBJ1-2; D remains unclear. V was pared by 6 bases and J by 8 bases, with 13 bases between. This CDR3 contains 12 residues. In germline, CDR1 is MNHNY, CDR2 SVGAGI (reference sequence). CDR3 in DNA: TGTGCCAGCAGCCCCAGCGGGTACGGCTACACCTTC. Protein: CASSPSGYGYTF.

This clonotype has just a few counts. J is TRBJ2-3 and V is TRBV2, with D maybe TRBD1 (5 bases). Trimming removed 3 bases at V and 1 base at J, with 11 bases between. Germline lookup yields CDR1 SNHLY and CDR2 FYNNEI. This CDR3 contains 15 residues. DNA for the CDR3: TGTGCCAGCAGTGATCAGGGAAGTGGCACAGATACGCAGTATTTT. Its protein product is CASSDQGSGTDTQYF.

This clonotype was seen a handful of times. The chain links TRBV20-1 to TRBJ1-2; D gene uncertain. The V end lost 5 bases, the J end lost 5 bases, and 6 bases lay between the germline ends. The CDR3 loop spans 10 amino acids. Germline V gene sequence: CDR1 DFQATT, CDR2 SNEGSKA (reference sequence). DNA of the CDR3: TGCAGTGCTGCGGATTATGGCTACACCTTC. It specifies CSAADYGYTF.